This entry lists 9 T cell receptor beta chains sequenced from one sample in a study of T cells of healthy individuals. Each CDR3 protein gets one entry after TCRdb re-called the 5' RACE reads with MiXCR. Among tens of thousands of distinct CDR3 sequences listed, 15% to 20% were seen once. The source is a human donor in good health.

The chain uses TRBV3-1 and TRBJ1-5; D gene unclear. Germline loops: CDR1 LGHDT, CDR2 YNNKEL (reference sequence). CDR3 length: 14 amino acids. Trimming cost V 0 bases and J 6 bases, with 9 bases left between them. The chain's CDR3 is CASSQDFRVQPQHF. The CDR3 region has the DNA TGTGCCAGCAGCCAAGATTTCCGGGTTCAGCCCCAGCATTTT.

CDR3 nucleotides: TGTGCCAGCAGTTTAACGGGAGGATTAGGGGAGCAGTACTTC. Encoded protein: CASSLTGGLGEQYF. The chain combines TRBV12-3 or TRBV12-4 with TRBJ2-7; TRBD2 matches at 7 bases. Unmatched junction bases numbered 8, after V lost 2 bases and J lost 7 bases. This CDR3 has 14 residues.

The chain combines TRBV2 with TRBJ1-5; the match to TRBD1 covers 8 bases. Germline V gene sequence: CDR1 SNHLY, CDR2 FYNNEI. This CDR3 is built from 14 residues. V lost 6 bases and J lost 3; bases outside the gene matches: 4. The CDR3 DNA sequence: TGTGCCAGCAGCGGGACAGGCAACAATCAGCCCCAGCATTTT. Protein product: CASSGTGNNQPQHF.

This clonotype was picked up many times. The chain links TRBV12-3 or TRBV12-4 to TRBJ2-2; possible D gene TRBD1, 6 bases. V gave up 3 bases and J gave up 4 bases, with 12 bases separating them. The CDR3 covers 15 residues. CDR3 in DNA: TGTGCCAGCAGTTTCGTACAGGGCCGCACCGGGGAGCTGTTTTTT. This sequence encodes CASSFVQGRTGELFF.

In its sample, this clonotype was seen a few times. The gene calls are TRBV25-1 and TRBJ1-6; 7 bases match TRBD1. The ends lost 4 bases at V and 8 bases at J; junction bases unmatched: 14. The CDR3 runs 17 residues. Germline V gives CDR1 MGHDK, CDR2 SYGVNS. CDR3 nucleotides: TGTGCCAGCAGTGTCCCCCGACAGGGCGACTTGGATTCACCCCTCCACTTT. Its protein product is CASSVPRQGDLDSPLHF.

This clonotype was seen many times. The gene calls are TRBV15 and TRBJ2-3; possibly TRBD2 for D (5 bases). V was shortened by 6 bases and J by 5 bases, with 15 bases between the two germline ends. The CDR3 runs 14 residues. Germline V gives CDR1 LNHNV, CDR2 YYDKDF (reference sequence). CDR3 bases: TGTGCCACCAGGAGGGCTGAGAACCAAGATACGCAGTATTTT. Translation gives CATRRAENQDTQYF.

The table lists this clonotype with many counts. The chain employs TRBV28 and TRBJ2-1, with TRBD2 matching over 8 bases. CDR1 is MDHEN and CDR2 is SYDVKM in the germline V gene. The V gene end was trimmed by 6 bases and the J gene end by 8 bases; junction bases not matched to a gene: 12. The CDR3 is 15 amino acids. This chain's CDR3 is CASRRRGGLTYEQFF. The CDR3 DNA follows: TGTGCCAGCAGGCGACGGGGGGGCCTAACCTATGAGCAGTTCTTC.

The table lists this clonotype with many counts. The chain joins TRBV28 to TRBJ2-1; no reliable D call. Trimming left V 7 bases short and J 3 bases short, with 19 bases between. This CDR3 has 16 residues. Germline values: CDR1 MDHEN, CDR2 SYDVKM. This chain's CDR3 is CASTSGQTENYNEQFF. The CDR3 DNA reads TGTGCCAGCACCAGTGGCCAGACCGAAAACTACAATGAGCAGTTCTTC.

This clonotype occurred many times. The rearrangement uses TRBV7-2 and TRBJ2-1; 12 bases match TRBD2. With 7 bases clipped from V and 3 bases from J, the junction kept 4 bases outside the gene matches. Germline assignment: CDR1 SGHTA and CDR2 FQGNSA. This CDR3 is 15 amino acids long. CDR3 in DNA: TGTGCCAGCATCAAACTAGCGGGAGGCTACAATGAGCAGTTCTTC. It translates to CASIKLAGGYNEQFF. Complete variable domain (other parts from reference TRBV7-2 and TRBJ2-1): GAGVSQSPSNKVTEKGKDVELRCDPISGHTALYWYRQSLGQGLEFLIYFQGNSAPDKSGLPSDRFSAERTGGSVSTLTIQRTQQEDSAVYLCASIKLAGGYNEQFFGPGTRLTVL.